This entry describes one T cell receptor beta chain. Its cognate antigen is unknown. This record comes from a study of cytomegalovirus exposure and HLA in healthy donors. Background on the study: The roughly 700 first-cohort repertoires shared a platform with the approximately 120 validation repertoires, as reported in a later analysis.

Assay: immunoSEQ multiplex PCR; the TCRdb copy retains only in-frame clones and omits some. The data show more than 60,000 clones, with around 89% seen just once and roughly 1.8% held by the top ten. There are 12 residues in the CDR3. Per the germline V gene, CDR1 is SEHNR and CDR2 is FQNEAQ (reference sequence). V lost 5 bases and J lost 8; bases outside the gene matches: 6. The study, taken as a whole, reports: In the 95 to 150 validation repertoires, a later analysis found that first-cohort TCR clusters tended to co-occur. Specificity for CMV antigens was confirmed in vitro for a few of the CMV-associated chains.

The sample taken for sequencing was PBMCs. This TCR derives from a young woman in good health and CMV-seronegative. This chain links TRBV7-9 with TRBJ2-7, with 7 bases fitting TRBD1. CDR3 DNA sequence: TGTGCCAGCAGCCGGGACAGACATAAGCAGTACTTC. Translation gives CASSRDRHKQYF. The full variable domain, in which reference TRBV7-9 and TRBJ2-7 provide the parts outside the CDR3, is DTGVSQNPRHKITKRGQNVTFRCDPISEHNRLYWYRQTLGQGPEFLTYFQNEAQLEKSRLLSDRFSAERPKGSFSTLEIQRTEQGDSAMYLCASSRDRHKQYFGPGTRLTVT.